Listed below are T cell receptor beta chains from one sample, sequenced in a study of blood T cell repertoires in COVID-19. This table comes from immunoSEQ multiplex PCR, and its TCRdb copy is limited to in-frame clones, with some not included. The table shows under 100,000 clones, with roughly 90% occurring only once. Sample: peripheral blood. These receptors were collected from a male donor with acute or convalescent COVID-19. Both conserved end residues are part of each CDR3. A D gene is named only where the DNA matches it firmly. Rows may omit the clone size; those that give it use once, few, many or a size class.

>TRBJ2-5|.|TRBV18|.
TGTGCCAGCTCACCCAATACAGGGATGATAGAGACCCAGTACTTC
CASSPNTGMIETQYF
>TRBJ1-1|.|TRBV6-5|.
TGTGCCAGCAGTCATGAGGGGGGGGTTTATGAAGCTTTCTTT
CASSHEGGVYEAFF
>TRBJ2-7|TRBD2|TRBV5-4|.
TGTGCCAGCAGCCCTCCCGGGACTAGGGGCGAGCAGTACTTC
CASSPPGTRGEQYF
>TRBJ1-4|.|TRBV5-6|.
TGTGCCAGCAGCTTGGGGGGGCTGGGTGAAAAACTGTTTTTT
CASSLGGLGEKLFF
>TRBJ2-2|.|TRBV5-1|.
TGCGCCAGCAGTTACTCCGGGACTTCAAACACCGGGGAGCTGTTTTTT
CASSYSGTSNTGELFF
>TRBJ1-1|.|TRBV29-1|few
TGCAGCGTCAAAACCGACAGGTTCGCGCAAGCTTTCTTT
CSVKTDRFAQAFF
>TRBJ2-1|.|TRBV5-1|.
TGCGCCAGCAGCTTGGGCGGTGACGCGAATGAGCAGTTCTTC
CASSLGGDANEQFF
>TRBJ2-7|TRBD2|TRBV5-4|.
TGTGCCAGCAGCTTGGCGGGGGGGCTTCCCTACGAGCAGTACTTC
CASSLAGGLPYEQYF
>TRBJ2-3|.|TRBV24-1|.
TGTGCCACCAGTGTTATGGATACGCAGTATTTT
CATSVMDTQYF
>TRBJ1-2|.|TRBV5-3|.
TGTGCCAGATTGGGAGCCTCATCTAACTATGGCTACACCTTC
CARLGASSNYGYTF
>TRBJ1-2|.|TRBV7-8|.
TGTGCCAGCAGCTTAGGGGGCTCTAACTATGGCTACACCTTC
CASSLGGSNYGYTF
>TRBJ2-1|TRBD2|TRBV5-8|once
TGTGCCAGCAGCTTAGTAGCGGGGGTCTCCTACAATGAGCAGTTCTTC
CASSLVAGVSYNEQFF
>TRBJ1-6|TRBD1|TRBV5-1|few
TGCGCCAGCACTAGGGACAGGGGGAGAGAATCACCCCTCCACTTT
CASTRDRGRESPLHF
>TRBJ2-6|TRBD1|TRBV10-3|.
TGTGCCATCACTGGGACAGGGAGCTCTGGGGCCAACGTCCTGACTTTC
CAITGTGSSGANVLTF
>TRBJ2-3|TRBD1|TRBV19|.
TGTGCCAGTAGTATTTGGCAGGGGGCGCGGACAGATACGCAGTATTTT
CASSIWQGARTDTQYF
>TRBJ1-6|.|TRBV7-2|once
TGTGCCAGCAGCTTAATAGACGGGGGTTCACCCCTCCACTTT
CASSLIDGGSPLHF
>TRBJ1-5|TRBD1|TRBV7-9|.
TGTGCCAGCAGCTTAGGGGACAGGGGTCTTGGTGGCAATCAGCCCCAGCATTTT
CASSLGDRGLGGNQPQHF
>TRBJ2-2|.|TRBV24-1|.
TGTGCCACAAATGACAGTCCCACCGGGGAGCTGTTTTTT
CATNDSPTGELFF
>TRBJ2-5|.|TRBV7-3|once
TGTGCCAGCAGCCCGTCTTCGGGGGGCGATGAGACCCAGTACTTC
CASSPSSGGDETQYF
>TRBJ1-5|TRBD1|TRBV5-1|.
TGCGCCAGCAGCTTGGGGGACAGGGATCAGCCCCAGCATTTT
CASSLGDRDQPQHF
>TRBJ2-5|.|TRBV28|.
TGTGCCAGCACCGCCTTACCGGGACTCCAAGAGACCCAGTACTTC
CASTALPGLQETQYF
>TRBJ1-1|.|TRBV5-1|.
TGCGCCAGCAGCTTGGTTACAGGGAACACTGAAGCTTTCTTT
CASSLVTGNTEAFF
>TRBJ1-1|TRBD1|TRBV12-3/TRBV12-4|many
TGTGCCAGCAGTCAGCAGGGGGCAGTTGAAGCTTTCTTT
CASSQQGAVEAFF
>TRBJ2-2|.|TRBV19|few
TGTGCCAGTAGTAACAGGGCGACCACCGGGGAGCTGTTTTTT
CASSNRATTGELFF
>TRBJ1-1|.|TRBV5-1|.
TGCGCCAGCAGCAGTAGCGACCCGAACACTGAAGCTTTCTTT
CASSSSDPNTEAFF
>TRBJ2-1|.|TRBV11-3|.
TGTGCCAGCAGCTTCGGGACCCGGAGGGGCGATGAGCAGTTCTTC
CASSFGTRRGDEQFF
>TRBJ2-7|.|TRBV5-1|.
TGCGCCAGCAGCTTGGGACCAAGGACAGACGACTCCTACGAGCAGTACTTC
CASSLGPRTDDSYEQYF
>TRBJ2-6|TRBD2|TRBV5-1|.
TGCGCCAGCAGCTTGAGAGGGTTGACTAGCGGCGGCTCTGGGGCCAACGTCCTGACTTTC
CASSLRGLTSGGSGANVLTF
>TRBJ2-7|.|TRBV29-1|.
TGCAGCGTTGAAGGGGGGCAGGGACCCCTCGAGCAGTACTTC
CSVEGGQGPLEQYF
>TRBJ2-7|TRBD1|TRBV5-1|.
TGCGCCAGCAGCTTGGGGCGGACAGGGGGTTACGAGCAGTACTTC
CASSLGRTGGYEQYF
>TRBJ2-3|TRBD2|TRBV19|.
TGTGCCAGTAGTGTCAGCGGGGAAAAAGATACGCAGTATTTT
CASSVSGEKDTQYF
>TRBJ2-7|.|TRBV5-6|.
TGTGCCAGCAGCTTGGCTGCAGTCCGGGACGAGCAGTACTTC
CASSLAAVRDEQYF
>TRBJ2-5|.|TRBV3-1/TRBV3-2|.
TGTGCCAGCAGTGCTAGGGGGGGGGCTCGAAAAGAGACCCAGTACTTC
CASSARGGARKETQYF
>TRBJ2-7|.|TRBV19|.
TGTGCCAGTAGCTTCCCGGGACTCCCTAGGGAGCAGTACTTC
CASSFPGLPREQYF
>TRBJ1-4|TRBD1|TRBV20-1|.
TGCAGTGCTAGTTGGCAGGGGGGCGAAAAACTGTTTTTT
CSASWQGGEKLFF
>TRBJ1-6|.|TRBV5-4|.
TGTGCCAGCAGTTCGCAGACAGGACTTAATTCACCCCTCCACTTT
CASSSQTGLNSPLHF
>TRBJ2-1|TRBD2|TRBV20-1|.
TGCAGTGCTAGTAAGGCTAGCGGGGGCCCCTACAATGAGCAGTTCTTC
CSASKASGGPYNEQFF
>TRBJ2-7|TRBD1|TRBV10-1|.
TGCGCCAGCAGCCCGTACTCTGACAGGGGAGGCTCCTACGAGCAGTACTTC
CASSPYSDRGGSYEQYF
>TRBJ2-3|TRBD2|TRBV13|few
TGTGCCAGCAGCAGTCCAAAGGGACTAGCGCTCCCAGATACGCAGTATTTT
CASSSPKGLALPDTQYF
>TRBJ2-2|.|TRBV5-1|.
TGCGCCAGCAGCCTTTCCGGCATTGGACAGGGAGGGACCGGGGAGCTGTTTTTT
CASSLSGIGQGGTGELFF
>TRBJ1-6|.|TRBV6-2/TRBV6-3|.
TGTGCCAGCAGCATGTCGGGGTCACCCCTCCACTTT
CASSMSGSPLHF
>TRBJ2-7|TRBD2|TRBV24-1|.
TGTGCCACCAGCGCGCGGGAGGGGCGAAGGGATGAGCAGTACTTC
CATSAREGRRDEQYF
>TRBJ1-5|TRBD1|TRBV2|.
TGTGCCAGTCAAAGGACAGGGAATCAGCCCCAGCATTTT
CASQRTGNQPQHF
>TRBJ2-2|.|TRBV28|.
TGTGCCAGCAGTTTGAGGGCCGGGGAGCTGTTTTTT
CASSLRAGELFF
>TRBJ1-5|.|TRBV2|.
TGTGCCAGCAGTGAGAGGGCAGGGGTAGGGGTAGGCAATCAGCCCCAGCATTTT
CASSERAGVGVGNQPQHF
>TRBJ2-5|.|TRBV19|.
TGTGCCAGTAGTATAGATTCGACGGGTTATGCGACCCAGTACTTC
CASSIDSTGYATQYF
>TRBJ2-7|.|TRBV2|.
TGTGCCAGCAGTGAATTCAACGAGCAGTACTTC
CASSEFNEQYF